One and the same sample provided the 21 T cell receptor beta chains below, sequenced in a study of identical twins. From the 5' RACE reads, TCRdb called clonotypes with MiXCR, one entry per CDR3 protein. The sample includes roughly 350,000 distinct CDR3 sequences, about 12% of them seen just once. The same sample was also used in a study of yellow fever vaccine responses in identical twins.

The sequenced sample consisted of CD8+ T cells sorted from blood. Receptor source: a woman aged 18-29 years in good health.

In its sample, this clonotype was seen a few times. V and J are TRBV3-1 and TRBJ2-1; D is perhaps TRBD2 (6 bases). The CDR3 sequence is 16 residues long. The V and J ends lost 4 bases and 0 bases respectively, with 13 bases between them. Germline loops: CDR1 LGHDT, CDR2 YNNKEL (reference sequence). In nucleotides, the CDR3 is TGTGCCAGCAGCCGGGAGGACGCCGACTCCTACAATGAGCAGTTCTTC. Translated, it gives CASSREDADSYNEQFF.

This clonotype has more than one count but fewer than ten. The rearrangement links TRBV5-4 to TRBJ2-1; TRBD2 might be the D (6 bases). Germline CDR1 reads SGHNT; CDR2 reads YYREEE (reference sequence). This CDR3 has 15 amino acids. Trimming pared 0 bases from V and 8 bases from J, leaving 15 bases between. CDR3 sequence (DNA): TGTGCCAGCAGCTTGGAGGGACTTCCCGGTTATGAGCAGTTCTTC. It specifies CASSLEGLPGYEQFF.

The gene calls are TRBV7-9 and TRBJ1-1; 7 bases map to TRBD1. V gave up 5 bases and J gave up 4 bases; unmatched junction bases: 7. Per the germline V gene, CDR1 is SEHNR and CDR2 is FQNEAQ (reference sequence). CDR3 length: 14 amino acids. CDR3 in amino acids: CASSPEGAGTEAFF. The CDR3 DNA is TGTGCCAGCAGCCCCGAGGGGGCGGGCACTGAAGCTTTCTTT.

This clonotype came up a few times. The J gene is TRBJ1-1, the V gene TRBV20-1, with 7 bases fitting TRBD1. With V trimmed by 2 bases and J by 0 bases, 18 bases remained unmatched. The CDR3 contains 19 residues. Germline lookup yields CDR1 DFQATT and CDR2 SNEGSKA (reference sequence). For the CDR3, the DNA is TGCAGTGCTAGACCCGTGGGGGGTAGTATGACAGGGCTGAACACTGAAGCTTTCTTT. It codes for CSARPVGGSMTGLNTEAFF.

J is TRBJ2-1 and V is TRBV12-3 or TRBV12-4, with TRBD2 identical over 12 bases. V gave up 2 bases and J gave up 0 bases; unmatched junction bases: 14. This CDR3 is built from 21 residues. CDR3 nucleotides: TGTGCCAGCAGTTTAATCCCAAGGAGACTAGCGGGAGATAACTCCTACAATGAGCAGTTCTTC. Its protein is CASSLIPRRLAGDNSYNEQFF.

Ten or more counts support this clonotype. The chain carries TRBV4-1 and TRBJ2-7, with 14 nucleotides matching TRBD2. CDR1 is MGHRA and CDR2 is YSYEKL in the germline V gene. Germline trimming cut 3 bases from V and 2 bases from J; bases unmatched to any gene: 3. The CDR3 is 16 residues long. The CDR3 coding sequence is TGCGCCAGCAGCCAGGGACTAGCGGGGGTACCCTACGAGCAGTACTTC. Its protein product is CASSQGLAGVPYEQYF.

This clonotype came up a few times. J is TRBJ2-7 and V is TRBV6-5; TRBD2 is a possible D gene (5 bases). CDR1 is MNHEY and CDR2 is SVGAGI in the germline V gene. The length of the CDR3 is 17 residues. Between the trimmed V and J ends, which lost 1 base and 1 base, there was a span of 17 bases. CDR3: CASSYLYPSDYSYEQYF. CDR3 sequence (DNA): TGTGCCAGCAGTTACTTGTACCCTTCCGACTATTCCTACGAGCAGTACTTC.

There are a few counts of this clonotype. The chain has TRBV12-3 or TRBV12-4 and TRBJ2-3; 7 nucleotides match TRBD2. V shed 1 base and J 2 bases; nucleotides not matched to a gene: 3. The CDR3 is 15 residues long. As DNA, the CDR3 is TGTGCCAGCAGTTTAGGCGGGAGATACACAGATACGCAGTATTTT. This translates into CASSLGGRYTDTQYF.

The chain links TRBV5-1 to TRBJ1-1; D gene unclear. Per germline, CDR1 SGHRS and CDR2 YFSETQ. The ends were cut back, 6 bases at V and 5 bases at J, with 14 bases in the middle. The CDR3 runs to 13 residues. This CDR3 is CASKEVPETEAFF. Written as DNA, the CDR3 is TGCGCCAGCAAGGAGGTGCCAGAAACTGAAGCTTTCTTT.

This clonotype was seen many times. The chain uses TRBV29-1 and TRBJ2-3; no reliable D call. From germline, CDR1 is SQVTM and CDR2 ANQGSEA. This CDR3 is built from 13 residues. V lost 0 bases, J lost 4 bases, and 8 bases lay in between. The CDR3 nucleotides are TGCAGCGTTGAAGAGGACCTCCCAGATACGCAGTATTTT. Residues: CSVEEDLPDTQYF.

This clonotype has only a few counts. The chain's CDR3 is CASKGSGGGRETQYF. The CDR3 region has the DNA TGTGCCAGCAAAGGGTCGGGCGGGGGACGTGAGACCCAGTACTTC. The rearrangement uses TRBV6-1 and TRBJ2-5; 7 bases line up with TRBD2. J gave up 5 bases and V 7 bases, and 13 bases lay outside the gene matches. CDR1 and CDR2 from the germline V gene are MNHNS and SASEGT. The CDR3 runs 15 residues.

This clonotype was seen a few times. The chain joins TRBV6-1 to TRBJ2-3; D perhaps matches TRBD1 (6 bases). The CDR3 length is 15 residues. V lost 6 bases, J lost 2 bases, and 15 bases lay in between. CDR1 and CDR2 from the germline V gene are MNHNS and SASEGT. CDR3 DNA: TGTGCCAGCAGCCCCACAGGGTCATTCACAGATACGCAGTATTTT. This sequence encodes CASSPTGSFTDTQYF.

This clonotype was seen a few times. V is TRBV14 and J is TRBJ1-1; D perhaps matches TRBD1 (5 bases). Germline V gene sequence: CDR1 SGHDN, CDR2 FVKESK. The CDR3 contains 15 residues. V lost 1 base, J lost 1 base, and 10 bases lay in between. As DNA, the CDR3 is TGTGCCAGCAGCCAAGGTGGGGGATGGAACACTGAAGCTTTCTTT. Encoded protein: CASSQGGGWNTEAFF.

This clonotype showed up just a few times. The genes are TRBV12-3 or TRBV12-4 and TRBJ2-1; no firm D call. The CDR3 sequence is 12 residues long. V lost 3 bases and J 8 bases, leaving 8 bases between the germline ends. CDR3: CASSFTMDEQFF. Here the CDR3 DNA reads TGTGCCAGCAGTTTTACTATGGATGAGCAGTTCTTC.

This chain uses TRBV7-9 with TRBJ1-1, with 9 bases matching TRBD1. This CDR3 is 15 amino acids long. V lost 2 bases to trimming and J lost 5 bases; unmatched junction nucleotides: 6. Germline lookup yields CDR1 SEHNR and CDR2 FQNEAQ (reference sequence). DNA for the CDR3: TGTGCCAGCAGCTTACATTCCGGGACAGGGACTGAAGCTTTCTTT. This encodes CASSLHSGTGTEAFF. The variable domain in full, with the rest retrieved from reference TRBV7-9 and TRBJ1-1, is DTGVSQNPRHKITKRGQNVTFRCDPISEHNRLYWYRQTLGQGPEFLTYFQNEAQLEKSRLLSDRFSAERPKGSFSTLEIQRTEQGDSAMYLCASSLHSGTGTEAFFGQGTRLTVV.

This clonotype was seen a handful of times. This chain joins TRBV29-1 and TRBJ2-7; a possible D gene is TRBD1 (6 bases). The ends were cut back, 6 bases at V and 5 bases at J, with 14 bases in the middle. Germline values: CDR1 SQVTM, CDR2 ANQGSEA. The CDR3 totals 12 residues. In DNA form, the CDR3 reads TGCAGCGTACAGGGAAAGCAAGACGAGCAGTACTTC. It translates to CSVQGKQDEQYF.

This sequence joins TRBV7-9 and TRBJ2-1; D unresolved. Germline loops: CDR1 SEHNR, CDR2 FQNEAQ (reference sequence). The CDR3 extends over 16 amino acids. Trimming left V 0 bases short and J 5 bases short, with 14 bases between. CDR3 sequence reads: CASSLAFPARNNEQFF. Here the CDR3 DNA reads TGTGCCAGCAGCTTAGCGTTCCCGGCCAGAAACAATGAGCAGTTCTTC.

As concerns this clonotype: An end of the junction does not agree with germline; a read error may underlie this. The DNA for the CDR3 is TGTGCCACCAACAGAGATTTCGCGGGAGCCGATACGCAGTATTTT. Translated, it gives CATNRDFAGADTQYF. The gene calls are TRBV15 and TRBJ2-3; TRBD2 agrees at 7 bases. This CDR3 region has 15 residues. Germline V lookup: CDR1 LNHNV, CDR2 YYDKDF (reference sequence).

This clonotype was found a few times. The chain recombines TRBV12-3 or TRBV12-4 with TRBJ1-6; no clear D. V was clipped by 5 bases and J by 6 bases, with 11 bases between them. There are 14 residues in the CDR3. CDR3: CASSPRILNSPLHF. For the CDR3, the DNA is TGTGCCAGCAGTCCACGGATTCTTAATTCACCCCTCCACTTT.

The chain has TRBV6-5 and TRBJ2-1; TRBD2 matches at 14 bases. The CDR3 runs 16 residues. CDR1 is MNHEY and CDR2 is SVGAGI in the germline V gene. V dropped 3 bases and J dropped 4; count of bases not matched to a gene: 2. The CDR3 DNA sequence: TGTGCCAGCAGTTATGGGACTAGCGGGAGATACAATGAGCAGTTCTTC. Translating it yields CASSYGTSGRYNEQFF.

The table lists this clonotype with many counts. The chain carries TRBV3-1 and TRBJ2-7; D is possibly TRBD2 (6 bases). From germline, CDR1 is LGHDT and CDR2 YNNKEL (reference sequence). The CDR3 is 15 residues long. V was clipped by 3 bases and J by 3 bases, with 15 bases between them. CDR3 region: CASSHGDSPGYEQYF. The CDR3 DNA reads as TGTGCCAGCAGCCACGGGGACTCTCCAGGCTACGAGCAGTACTTC.